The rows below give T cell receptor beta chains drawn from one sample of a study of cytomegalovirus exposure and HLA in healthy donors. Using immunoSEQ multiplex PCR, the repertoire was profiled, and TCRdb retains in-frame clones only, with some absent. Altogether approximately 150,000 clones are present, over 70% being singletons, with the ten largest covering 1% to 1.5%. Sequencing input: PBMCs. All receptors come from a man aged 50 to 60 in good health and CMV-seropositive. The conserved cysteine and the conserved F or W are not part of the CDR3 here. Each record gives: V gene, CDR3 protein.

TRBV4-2	ASSQEHRGGEQY
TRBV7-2	ASSLIFQETQY
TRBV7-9	ASSLAGGPPYNEQF
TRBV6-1	ASTLAGGAAGELF
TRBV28	ASTTTDSNQPQH
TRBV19	ASRGTLTGELF
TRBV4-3	ASSQDLMAGRANYGYT
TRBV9	ASQESFTGELF
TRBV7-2	ASSPPRRVGEQY
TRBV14	ASSHGREDSNQPQH
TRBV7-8	ASSPPVGNTIY
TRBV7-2	ASSLALPWGAQY
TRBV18	ASSPRAGPGNTIY
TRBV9	ASSVTGTTEAF
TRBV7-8	ASSLDRIDEKLF
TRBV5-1	ASSLAGRSPLH
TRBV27	ASSLQGSSYNEQF
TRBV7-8	ASSLGGGGARGEQF
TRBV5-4	ASSFGAPGSSYNEQF
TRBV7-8	ASSSLAGGYEQY
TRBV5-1	ASSPWTGGVVEAF
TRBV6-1	ASSLGTYPYEQY
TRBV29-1	SVEDLAKGGLYGYT
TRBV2	ASRPRGFIYEQY
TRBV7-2	ASSLYLNTEAF
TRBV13	ASSPPRMGNTIY
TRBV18	ASSPGLVGAETQY
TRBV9	ASSVGLGTGTGELF
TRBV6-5	ASSYRRNHNSPLH
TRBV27	ASKRLAGEVTYEQY
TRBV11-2	ASSLEQRGGYNEQF
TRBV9	ASSVGGLANTIY
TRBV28	ASSRRGAVAEQY
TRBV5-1	ASSLSGGAVNEQF
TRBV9	ASSEGLAGSGYEQY
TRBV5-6	ASSLAGTDKETQY
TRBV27	ASSFQGANEKLF
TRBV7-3	ASSLGTSGGVSWF
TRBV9	ASSVTSGRTDTQY
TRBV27	ARPTGPLEAF
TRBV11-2	ASSLVSGSFGEQY
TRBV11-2	ASRRTGAEQY
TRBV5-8	ASSLNQPQH
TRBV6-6	ASSYKRESNSPLH